One TCR beta chain is described in this entry. The sample is drawn from a study of blood T cell repertoires in COVID-19. About the research overall: Donors in the United States, Italy and Spain gave samples during acute or convalescent COVID-19.

Per the original methods: Using reference gene primer amplification, nucleated cell counts were estimated. TCRdb keeps only in-frame clones here, not all; method: immunoSEQ multiplex PCR. The D gene and trimming were derived from the DNA, and the V and J assignments and clone size from that table. Of about 100,000 clones in the sample, around 91% were seen once. The CDR3 extends over 17 amino acids. V lost 3 bases, J lost 5 bases, and 22 bases lay in between. Germline-derived CDR1 and CDR2 are MNHEY and SMNVEV (reference sequence). This receptor was obtained from a woman aged 80 or over with acute or convalescent COVID-19. What was sequenced was peripheral blood. The chain carries TRBV27 and TRBJ1-1, with a weak D call TRBD1 (6 bases). CDR3 region: CASSFVGTQTGNTEAFF. The CDR3 DNA follows: TGTGCCAGCAGTTTTGTGGGGACACAAACCGGGAATACTGAAGCTTTCTTT.